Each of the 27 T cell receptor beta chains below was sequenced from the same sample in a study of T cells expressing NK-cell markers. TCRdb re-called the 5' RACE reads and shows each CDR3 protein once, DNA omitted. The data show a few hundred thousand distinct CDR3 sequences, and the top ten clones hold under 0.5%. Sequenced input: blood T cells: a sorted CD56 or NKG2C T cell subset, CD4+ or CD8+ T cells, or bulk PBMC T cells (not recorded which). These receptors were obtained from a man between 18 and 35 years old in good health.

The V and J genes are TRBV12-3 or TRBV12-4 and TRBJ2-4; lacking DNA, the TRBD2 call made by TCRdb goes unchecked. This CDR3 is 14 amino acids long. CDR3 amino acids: CASSPPGSRRIQYF.

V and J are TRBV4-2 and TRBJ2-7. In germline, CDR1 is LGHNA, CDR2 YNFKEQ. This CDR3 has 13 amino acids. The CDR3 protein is CASSRVFLGEQYF.

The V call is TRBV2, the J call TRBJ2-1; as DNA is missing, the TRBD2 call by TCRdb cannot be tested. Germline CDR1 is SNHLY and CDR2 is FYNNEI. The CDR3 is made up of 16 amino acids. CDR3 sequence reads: CASSVGQLAGINEQFF.

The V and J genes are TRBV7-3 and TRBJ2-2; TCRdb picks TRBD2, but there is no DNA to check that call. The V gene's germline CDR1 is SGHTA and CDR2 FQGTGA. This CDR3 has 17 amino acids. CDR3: CASSSRPGTASTGELFF.

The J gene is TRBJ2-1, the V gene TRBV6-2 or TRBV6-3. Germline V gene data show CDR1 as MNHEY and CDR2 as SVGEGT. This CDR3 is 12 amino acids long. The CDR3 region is CASSREVNEQFF.

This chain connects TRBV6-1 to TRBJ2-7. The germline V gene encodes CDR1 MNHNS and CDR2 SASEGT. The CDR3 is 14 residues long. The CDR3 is CASSRISLTYEQYF.

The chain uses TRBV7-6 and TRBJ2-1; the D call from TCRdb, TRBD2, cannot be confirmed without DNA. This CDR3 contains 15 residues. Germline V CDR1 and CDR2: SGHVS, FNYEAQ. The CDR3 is CASSLEVAGRNEQFF.

CDR3 region: CSAEGENQPQHF. The chain joins TRBV20-1 to TRBJ1-5. The CDR3 is 12 amino acids. Per germline, CDR1 DFQATT and CDR2 SNEGSKA (reference sequence).

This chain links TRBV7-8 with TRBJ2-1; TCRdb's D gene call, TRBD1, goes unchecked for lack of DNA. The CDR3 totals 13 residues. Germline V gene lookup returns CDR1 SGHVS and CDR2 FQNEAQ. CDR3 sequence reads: CASSLIPEHEQFF.

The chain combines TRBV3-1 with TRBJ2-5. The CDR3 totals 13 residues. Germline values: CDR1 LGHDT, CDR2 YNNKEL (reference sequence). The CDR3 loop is CASSHRTVETQYF.

The CDR3 loop reads CASSLAVDRSQFF. The rearrangement uses TRBV7-8 and TRBJ2-1; no DNA is available, so the TRBD1 call from TCRdb remains unchecked. CDR3 size: 13 residues. Germline V gives CDR1 SGHVS, CDR2 FQNEAQ.

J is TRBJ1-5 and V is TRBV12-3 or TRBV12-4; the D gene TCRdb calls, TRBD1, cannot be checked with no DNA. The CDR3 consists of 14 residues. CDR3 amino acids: CASRANRGDQPQHF.

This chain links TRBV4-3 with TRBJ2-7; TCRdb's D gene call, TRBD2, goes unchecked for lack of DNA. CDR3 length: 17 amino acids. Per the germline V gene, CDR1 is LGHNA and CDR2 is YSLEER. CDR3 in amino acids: CASSQGATQAIPYEQYF.

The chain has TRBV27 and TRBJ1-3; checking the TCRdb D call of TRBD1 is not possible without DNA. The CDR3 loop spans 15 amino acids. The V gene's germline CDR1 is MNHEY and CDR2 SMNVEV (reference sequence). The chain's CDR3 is CASSQTGQAGNTIYF.

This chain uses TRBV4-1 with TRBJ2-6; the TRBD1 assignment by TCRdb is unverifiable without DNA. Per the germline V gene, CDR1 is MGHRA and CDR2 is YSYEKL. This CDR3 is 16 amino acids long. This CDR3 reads CASSQDRDSGANVLTF.

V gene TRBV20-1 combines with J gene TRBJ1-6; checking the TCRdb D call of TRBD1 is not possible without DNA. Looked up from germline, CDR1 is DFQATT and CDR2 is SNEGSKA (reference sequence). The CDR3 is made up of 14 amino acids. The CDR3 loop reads CSARDRGLSSPLHF.

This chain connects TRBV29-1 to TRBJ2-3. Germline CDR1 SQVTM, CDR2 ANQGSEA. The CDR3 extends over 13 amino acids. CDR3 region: CSVQGIFTDTQYF.

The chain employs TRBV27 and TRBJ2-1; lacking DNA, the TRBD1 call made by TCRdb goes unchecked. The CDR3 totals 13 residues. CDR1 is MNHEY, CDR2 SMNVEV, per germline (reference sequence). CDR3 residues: CASRYHGGNEQFF.

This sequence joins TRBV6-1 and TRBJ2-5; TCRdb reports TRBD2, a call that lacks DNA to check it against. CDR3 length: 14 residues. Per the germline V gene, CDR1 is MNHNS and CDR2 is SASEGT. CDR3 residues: CATKRGWAQETQYF.

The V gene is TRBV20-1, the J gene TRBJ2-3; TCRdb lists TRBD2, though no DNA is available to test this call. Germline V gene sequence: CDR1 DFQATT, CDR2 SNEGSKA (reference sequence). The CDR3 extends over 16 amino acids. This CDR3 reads CSALSGTDGGTDTQYF.

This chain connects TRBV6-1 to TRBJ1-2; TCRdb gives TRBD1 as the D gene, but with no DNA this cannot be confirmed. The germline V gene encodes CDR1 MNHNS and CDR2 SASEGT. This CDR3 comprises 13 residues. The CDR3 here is CASGSRGGEGYTF.

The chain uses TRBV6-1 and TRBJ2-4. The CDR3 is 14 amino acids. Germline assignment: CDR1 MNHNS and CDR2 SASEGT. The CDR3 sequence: CASSEGVAKNIQYF.

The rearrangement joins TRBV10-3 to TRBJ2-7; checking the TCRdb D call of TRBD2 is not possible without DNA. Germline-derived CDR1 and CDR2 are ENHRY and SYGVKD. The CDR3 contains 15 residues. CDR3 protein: CAISGVAGIRYEQYF.

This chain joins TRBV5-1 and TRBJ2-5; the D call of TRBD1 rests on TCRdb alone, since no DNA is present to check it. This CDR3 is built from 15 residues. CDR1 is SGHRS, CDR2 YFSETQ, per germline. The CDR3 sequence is CASSQRGGAEETQYF.

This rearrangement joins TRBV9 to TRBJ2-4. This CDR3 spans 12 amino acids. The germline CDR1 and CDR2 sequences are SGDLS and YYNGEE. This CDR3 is CASSVEKGIQYF.

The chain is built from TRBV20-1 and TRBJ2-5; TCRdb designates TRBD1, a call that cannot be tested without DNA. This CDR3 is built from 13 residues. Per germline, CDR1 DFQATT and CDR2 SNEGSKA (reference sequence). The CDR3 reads CSARFGTEETQYF.

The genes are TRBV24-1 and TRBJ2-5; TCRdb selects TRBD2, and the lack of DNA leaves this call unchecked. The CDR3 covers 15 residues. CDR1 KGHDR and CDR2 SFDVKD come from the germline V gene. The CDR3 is CATSDLKGAEETQYF.